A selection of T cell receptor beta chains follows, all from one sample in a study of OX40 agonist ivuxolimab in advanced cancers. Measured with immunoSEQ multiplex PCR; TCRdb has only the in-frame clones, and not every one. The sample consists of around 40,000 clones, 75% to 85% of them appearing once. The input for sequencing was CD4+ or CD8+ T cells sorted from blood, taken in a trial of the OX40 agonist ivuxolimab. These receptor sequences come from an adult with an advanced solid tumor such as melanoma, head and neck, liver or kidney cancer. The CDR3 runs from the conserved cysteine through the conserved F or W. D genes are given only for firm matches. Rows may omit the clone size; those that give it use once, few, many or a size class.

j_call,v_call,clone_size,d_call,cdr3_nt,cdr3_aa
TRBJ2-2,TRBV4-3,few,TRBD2,TGCGCCAGCAGCCTAGGGACTAGCGGCACCGGGGAGCTGTTTTTT,CASSLGTSGTGELFF
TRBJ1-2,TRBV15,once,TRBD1,TGTGCCACCAGCAGAGCTTCGACAGGGAAGGGCTACACCTTC,CATSRASTGKGYTF
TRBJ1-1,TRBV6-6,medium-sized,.,TGTGCCAGCAGTTACTCGTCGAACACTGAAGCTTTCTTT,CASSYSSNTEAFF
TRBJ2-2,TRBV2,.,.,TGTGCCAGCAGTCGGGAGAACACCGGGGAGCTGTTTTTT,CASSRENTGELFF
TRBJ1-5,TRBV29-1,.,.,TGCAGCGTTGCGGCGGGAACCGATGGCAATCAGCCCCAGCATTTT,CSVAAGTDGNQPQHF
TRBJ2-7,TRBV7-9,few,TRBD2,TGTGCCAGCAGCTTAGGAGGGCTAGCGGGAGTGGTCGAGCAGTACTTC,CASSLGGLAGVVEQYF
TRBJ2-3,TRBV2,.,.,TGTGCCAGCAGTGCAGCGACAGGCACAGATACGCAGTATTTT,CASSAATGTDTQYF
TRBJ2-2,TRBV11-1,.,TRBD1,TGTGCCAGCAGCCTTGGGACAGGGTACACCGGGGAGCTGTTTTTT,CASSLGTGYTGELFF
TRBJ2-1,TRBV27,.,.,TGTGCCAGCAGGGGCTCCTACAATGAGCAGTTCTTC,CASRGSYNEQFF
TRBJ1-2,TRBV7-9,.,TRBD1,TGTGCCAGCAGCCCGGACAGGGTGGGGTATGGCTACACCTTC,CASSPDRVGYGYTF
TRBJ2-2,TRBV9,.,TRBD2,TGTGCCAGCAGCGTAGGAGGTAGCGGGGGTAACACCGGGGAGCTGTTTTTT,CASSVGGSGGNTGELFF
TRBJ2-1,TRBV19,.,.,TGTGCCAGTAGTATAGGGGCGTCCTACAATGAGCAGTTCTTC,CASSIGASYNEQFF
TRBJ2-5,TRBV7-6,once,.,TGTGCCAGCAGCTTGACAGGAACCCAAGAGACCCAGTACTTC,CASSLTGTQETQYF
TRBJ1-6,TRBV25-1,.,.,TGTGCCAGCACTCTGTCCGGGGGGCATAATTCACCCCTCCACTTT,CASTLSGGHNSPLHF
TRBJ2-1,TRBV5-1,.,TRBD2,TGCGCCAGCAGCTTGGACCCTTCCGGGACTAGCGGGATCTATGAGCAGTTCTTC,CASSLDPSGTSGIYEQFF
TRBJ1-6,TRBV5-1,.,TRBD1,TGCGCCAGCAGAACGACAGGGTTGTCCTATAATTCACCCCTCCACTTT,CASRTTGLSYNSPLHF
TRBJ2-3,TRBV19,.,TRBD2,TGTGCCAGTAAGGCGCGGGGGGGCACAGATACGCAGTATTTT,CASKARGGTDTQYF
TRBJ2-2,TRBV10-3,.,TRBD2,TGTGCCATCAGGGGTAGCGGGAGGCGGGACACCGGGGAGCTGTTTTTT,CAIRGSGRRDTGELFF
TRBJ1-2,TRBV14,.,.,TGTGCCAGCAGCCAAGATAAAACGGTACGGGGCTACACCTTC,CASSQDKTVRGYTF
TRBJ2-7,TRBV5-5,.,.,TGTGCCAGCAGCTTTAAGCGAACGGGGGTGTCCTACGAGCAGTACTTC,CASSFKRTGVSYEQYF
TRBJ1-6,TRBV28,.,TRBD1,TGTGCCAGCAGTTTCCCGGACAGGCCCAATTCACCCCTCCACTTT,CASSFPDRPNSPLHF
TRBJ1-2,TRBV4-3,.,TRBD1,TGCGCCAGCAGCCAAGATGTTCCGGAAGGCTCGGGCCAGGGGGCGTGGGGCTACACCTTC,CASSQDVPEGSGQGAWGYTF
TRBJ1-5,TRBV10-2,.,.,TGCGCCAGCAGTGAGTCAGGGAGCAATCAGCCCCAGCATTTT,CASSESGSNQPQHF
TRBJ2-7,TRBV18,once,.,TGTGCCAGCTCACCTAATGCCTACGAGCAGTACTTC,CASSPNAYEQYF
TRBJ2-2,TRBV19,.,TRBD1,TGTGCCAGTAGTACCGACAGGGGCTCGGCGGAAATGACCGGGGAGCTGTTTTTT,CASSTDRGSAEMTGELFF
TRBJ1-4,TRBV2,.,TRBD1,TGTGCCAGCGGGACAGTGACTAATGAAAAACTGTTTTTT,CASGTVTNEKLFF
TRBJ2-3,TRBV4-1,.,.,TGCGCCAGCAGCCAAGATGCGGCGCTGAGAGATACGCAGTATTTT,CASSQDAALRDTQYF
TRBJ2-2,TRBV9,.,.,TGTGCCAGCACTCCAGGGTTTTTGGCCGGGGAGCTGTTTTTT,CASTPGFLAGELFF
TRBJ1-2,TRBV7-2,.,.,TGTGCCAGCAGCTTGACCCCATATGGCTACACCTTC,CASSLTPYGYTF
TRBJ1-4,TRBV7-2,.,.,TGTGCCAGCAGCCCCCAGTCGGGTAATGAAAAACTGTTTTTT,CASSPQSGNEKLFF
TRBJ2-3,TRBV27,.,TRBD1,TGTGCCAGCAGTTTATGGGGACAGGGGGCCATCACAGATACGCAGTATTTT,CASSLWGQGAITDTQYF
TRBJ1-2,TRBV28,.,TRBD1,TGTGCCAGCAGCTCTTCTGACAGGGAAGCTAACTATGGCTACACCTTC,CASSSSDREANYGYTF
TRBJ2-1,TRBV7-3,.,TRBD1,TGTGCCAGCAGCATAGGAACGGGACAGGGGGCGCGTTACAATGAGCAGTTCTTC,CASSIGTGQGARYNEQFF
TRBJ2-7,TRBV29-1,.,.,TGCAGCGTGGGAGGGGGGGCCCACGAGCAGTACTTC,CSVGGGAHEQYF
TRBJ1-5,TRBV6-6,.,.,TGTGCCAGCAGAATCAGAGAGCAGCCCCAGCATTTT,CASRIREQPQHF
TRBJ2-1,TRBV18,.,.,TGTACCAGCTCACCACGAGGGGATGGCAATGAGCAGTTCTTC,CTSSPRGDGNEQFF
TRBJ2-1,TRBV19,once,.,TGTGCCAGTAGTATAAGGGTCGGATACAATGAGCAGTTCTTC,CASSIRVGYNEQFF
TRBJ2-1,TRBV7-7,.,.,TGTGCTAGCAGCCTTTACTCTACGTTCTTC,CASSLYSTFF
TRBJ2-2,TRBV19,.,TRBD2,TGTGCCAGTAGTCTTTCTAGCGGGGGGGCCGGCGGGGAGCTGTTTTTT,CASSLSSGGAGGELFF
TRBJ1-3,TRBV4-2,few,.,TGTGCCAGCAGCCAAGACCGGAACTCTGGAAACACCATATATTTT,CASSQDRNSGNTIYF
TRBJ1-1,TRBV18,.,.,TGTGCCAGCTCACCACCGAACAGCCTAGGGACTGAAGCTTTCTTT,CASSPPNSLGTEAFF
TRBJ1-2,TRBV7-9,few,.,TGTGCCAGCAGCCAAAGGGACACAGGCTACACCTTC,CASSQRDTGYTF
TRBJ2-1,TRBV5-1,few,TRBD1,TGCGCCAGCAGCTCGGACCAGGGGGCGAATGAGCAGTTCTTC,CASSSDQGANEQFF
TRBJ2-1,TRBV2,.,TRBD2,TGTGCCAGTAGCATTCAGCGGGGGGGTTACAATGAGCAGTTCTTC,CASSIQRGGYNEQFF
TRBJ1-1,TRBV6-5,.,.,TGTGCCAGCAGCTCTCTCGGTTGGAACACTGAAGCTTTCTTT,CASSSLGWNTEAFF
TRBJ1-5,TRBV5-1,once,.,TGCGCCAGCAGCTTGGGCCGAGGGGAGCCCCAGCATTTT,CASSLGRGEPQHF
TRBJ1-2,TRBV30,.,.,TGTGCCTGGAGTGACGGGACCTATGGCTACACCTTC,CAWSDGTYGYTF